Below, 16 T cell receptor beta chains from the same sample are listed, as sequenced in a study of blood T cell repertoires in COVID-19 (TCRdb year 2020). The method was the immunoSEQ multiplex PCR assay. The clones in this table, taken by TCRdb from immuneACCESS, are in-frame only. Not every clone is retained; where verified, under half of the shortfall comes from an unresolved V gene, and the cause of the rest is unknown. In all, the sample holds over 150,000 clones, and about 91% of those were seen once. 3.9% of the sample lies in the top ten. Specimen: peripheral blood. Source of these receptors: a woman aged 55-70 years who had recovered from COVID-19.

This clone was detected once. CDR3 in DNA: TGTGCCAGCAGTACAGGGGTCGACAACTATGGCTACACCTTC. Amino acid sequence: CASSTGVDNYGYTF. This sequence joins TRBV28 and TRBJ1-2, with TRBD1 identical over 7 bases. V lost 5 bases and J lost 2; bases outside the gene matches: 5. CDR1 is MDHEN and CDR2 is SYDVKM in the germline V gene. The CDR3 runs to 14 residues.

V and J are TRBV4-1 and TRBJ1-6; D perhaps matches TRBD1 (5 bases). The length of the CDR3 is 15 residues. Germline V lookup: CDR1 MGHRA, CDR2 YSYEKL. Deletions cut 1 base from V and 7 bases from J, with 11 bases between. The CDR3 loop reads CASSQVGVPNSPLHF. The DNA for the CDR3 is TGCGCCAGCAGCCAAGTAGGGGTGCCCAATTCACCCCTCCACTTT.

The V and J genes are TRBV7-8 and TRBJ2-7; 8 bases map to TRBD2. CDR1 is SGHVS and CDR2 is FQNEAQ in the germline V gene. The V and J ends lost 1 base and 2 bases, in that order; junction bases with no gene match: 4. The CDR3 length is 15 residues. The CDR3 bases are TGTGCCAGCAGCTTAGGGGCGGGGGGTACCTACGAGCAGTACTTC. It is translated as CASSLGAGGTYEQYF.

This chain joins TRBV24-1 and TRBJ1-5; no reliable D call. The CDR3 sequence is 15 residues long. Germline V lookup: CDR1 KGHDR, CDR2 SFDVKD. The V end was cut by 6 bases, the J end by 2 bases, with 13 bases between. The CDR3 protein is CATSSRTRGNQPQHF. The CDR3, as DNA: TGTGCCACCAGTTCTCGGACTAGGGGCAATCAGCCCCAGCATTTT.

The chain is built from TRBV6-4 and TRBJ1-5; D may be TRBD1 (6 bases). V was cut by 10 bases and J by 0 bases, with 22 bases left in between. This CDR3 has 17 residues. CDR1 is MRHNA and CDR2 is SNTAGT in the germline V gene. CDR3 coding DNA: TGTGCCATCACCACAGGGACTAGTCCTTATAGCAATCAGCCCCAGCATTTT. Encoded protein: CAITTGTSPYSNQPQHF.

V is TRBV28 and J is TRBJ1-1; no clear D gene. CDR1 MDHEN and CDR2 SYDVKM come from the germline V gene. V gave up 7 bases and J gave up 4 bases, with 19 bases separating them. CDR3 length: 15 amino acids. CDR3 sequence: CASTSGVPASTEAFF. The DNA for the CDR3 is TGTGCCAGCACCTCCGGGGTTCCGGCGTCCACTGAAGCTTTCTTT.

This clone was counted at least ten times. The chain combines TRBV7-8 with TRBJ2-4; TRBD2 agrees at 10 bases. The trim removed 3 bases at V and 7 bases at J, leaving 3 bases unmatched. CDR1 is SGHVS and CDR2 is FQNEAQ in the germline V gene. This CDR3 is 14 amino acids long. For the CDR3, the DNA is TGTGCCAGCAGCTTCAAGCGGGGGGGGAACATTCAGTACTTC. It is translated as CASSFKRGGNIQYF.

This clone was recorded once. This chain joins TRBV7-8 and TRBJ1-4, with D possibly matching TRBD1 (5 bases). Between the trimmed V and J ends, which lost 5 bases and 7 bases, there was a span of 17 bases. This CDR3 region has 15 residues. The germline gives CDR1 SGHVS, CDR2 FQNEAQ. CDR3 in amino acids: CASSHRGQNFEKLFF. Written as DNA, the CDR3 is TGTGCCAGCAGCCACCGTGGACAAAACTTTGAAAAACTGTTTTTT.

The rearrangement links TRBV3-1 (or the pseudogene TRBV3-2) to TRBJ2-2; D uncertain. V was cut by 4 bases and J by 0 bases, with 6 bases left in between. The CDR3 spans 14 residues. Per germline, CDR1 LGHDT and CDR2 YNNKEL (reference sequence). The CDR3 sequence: CASSLSTNTGELFF. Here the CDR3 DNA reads TGTGCCAGCAGCCTTTCAACGAACACCGGGGAGCTGTTTTTT.

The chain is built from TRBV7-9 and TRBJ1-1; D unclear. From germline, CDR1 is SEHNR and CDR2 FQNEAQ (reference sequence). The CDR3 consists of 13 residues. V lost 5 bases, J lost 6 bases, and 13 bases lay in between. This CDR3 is CASSAGSQAEAFF. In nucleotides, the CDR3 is TGTGCCAGCAGCGCCGGGTCCCAAGCTGAAGCTTTCTTT.

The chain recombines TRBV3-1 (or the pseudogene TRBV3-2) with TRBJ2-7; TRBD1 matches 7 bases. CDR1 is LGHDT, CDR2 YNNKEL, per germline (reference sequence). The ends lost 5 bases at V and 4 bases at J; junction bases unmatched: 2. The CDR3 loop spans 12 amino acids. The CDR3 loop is CASSNRGYEQYF. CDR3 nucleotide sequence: TGTGCCAGCAGCAACAGGGGTTACGAGCAGTACTTC.

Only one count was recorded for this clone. CDR3 region: CASTGQGVGGYTF. CDR3 DNA sequence: TGTGCCAGCACCGGACAGGGGGTGGGAGGCTACACCTTC. The chain carries TRBV2 and TRBJ1-2, with 10 bases matching TRBD1. J lost 8 bases, V lost 7 bases, and 7 bases had no gene match. There are 13 residues in the CDR3. Per germline, CDR1 SNHLY and CDR2 FYNNEI.

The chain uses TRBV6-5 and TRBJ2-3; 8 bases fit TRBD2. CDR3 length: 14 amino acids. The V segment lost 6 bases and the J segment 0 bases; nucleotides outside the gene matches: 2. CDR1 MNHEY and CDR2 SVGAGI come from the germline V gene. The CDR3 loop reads CASSRGGSTDTQYF. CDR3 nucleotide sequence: TGTGCCAGCAGCCGGGGGGGGAGCACAGATACGCAGTATTTT.

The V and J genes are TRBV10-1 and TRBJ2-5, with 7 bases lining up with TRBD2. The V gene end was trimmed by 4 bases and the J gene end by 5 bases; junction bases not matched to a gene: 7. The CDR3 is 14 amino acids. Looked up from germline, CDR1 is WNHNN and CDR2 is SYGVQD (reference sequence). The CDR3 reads CASSGRLASETQYF. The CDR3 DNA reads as TGCGCCAGCAGTGGTCGACTAGCCTCCGAGACCCAGTACTTC.

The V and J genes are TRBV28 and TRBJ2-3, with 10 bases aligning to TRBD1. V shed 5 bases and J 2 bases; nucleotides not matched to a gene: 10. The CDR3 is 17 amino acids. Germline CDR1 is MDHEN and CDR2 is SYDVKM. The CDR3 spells CASSARWTGGNTDTQYF. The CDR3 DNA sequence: TGTGCCAGCAGTGCCCGGTGGACAGGGGGGAACACAGATACGCAGTATTTT.

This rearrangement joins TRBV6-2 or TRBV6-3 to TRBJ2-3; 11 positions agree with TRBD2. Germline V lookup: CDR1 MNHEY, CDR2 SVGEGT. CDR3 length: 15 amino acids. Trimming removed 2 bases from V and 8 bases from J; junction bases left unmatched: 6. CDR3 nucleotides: TGTGCCAGCAGTTACCCCGGGACTAGCGGAAGTACGCAGTATTTT. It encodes CASSYPGTSGSTQYF.